This TCR beta chain is drawn from a study of T-cell memory formation after mild COVID-19. General study results and limits: The study found balanced CD4/CD8 in clones contracting day 15 to 85 and a CD4+ lean in later expanders. Of the contracting clones, CD4+ ones lay mainly in CM and EM, and CD8+ ones in EMRA.

This clonotype was found a few times. No antigen is known for it. V shed 3 bases, J shed 10 bases, and the junction held 9 bases outside the gene matches. The CDR3 runs 15 residues. Constant-segment primers served in 5'RACE that generated TCR alpha and TCR beta cDNA libraries bearing sample barcodes and UMIs. TCRdb ran MiXCR on the 5' RACE reads and lists one entry per CDR3 protein. The sample includes 150,000 to 200,000 distinct CDR3 sequences, roughly 17% of them seen just once. The chain combines TRBV12-3 or TRBV12-4 with TRBJ2-1, with 10 positions matching TRBD1. The sequenced sample was PBMCs or a T cell subset sorted from them (not recorded which). The receptor was isolated from an adult woman who had mild COVID-19 (a few samples of this study predate the infection). Cell type and time point are not known. The CDR3 here is CASSLQRDRGKEQFF. CDR3 coding DNA: TGTGCCAGCAGTTTGCAACGGGACAGGGGCAAGGAGCAGTTCTTC.